A selection of T cell receptor beta chains follows, all from one sample in a study of T cell changes during pregnancy in multiple sclerosis. Some clones are missing from TCRdb's copy, which holds only in-frame ones; the method was immunoSEQ multiplex PCR. The sample holds fewer than 40,000 clones, 90% seen once. The sample was CD4+ T cells from peripheral blood mononuclear cells, taken in the first trimester of pregnancy. The receptors shown here come from a female donor in good health, enrolled as a control in a pregnancy study. Both conserved end residues are part of each CDR3. The D gene is left open where the match is weak. The size field is filled for only some rows; it gives once, few, many or a size class.

V gene	J gene	clone size	D gene	CDR3 DNA	CDR3 protein
TRBV19	TRBJ2-1	once	TRBD2	TGTGCCAGTAGTCTCGGACTAGCCCTCAATGAGCAGTTCTTC	CASSLGLALNEQFF
TRBV19	TRBJ2-1	once	TRBD1	TGTGCCAGTAGTACCCCGGGACAGGGAGGCAATGAGCAGTTCTTC	CASSTPGQGGNEQFF
TRBV5-4	TRBJ2-3	.	TRBD2	TGTGCCAGCAGCTTACTAGCGACCACAGATACGCAGTATTTT	CASSLLATTDTQYF
TRBV19	TRBJ1-5	.	TRBD1	TGTGCCAGTAGCCTAAAACAGGGGAATCAGCCCCAGCATTTT	CASSLKQGNQPQHF
TRBV7-2	TRBJ2-7	.	.	TGTGCCAGCAGCGCCAAATTAGCCTACGAGCAGTACTTC	CASSAKLAYEQYF
TRBV2	TRBJ2-6	once	TRBD2	TGTGCCAGCAGTGAATTGAAGCGGGGGGCCGCCTCTGGGGCCAACGTCCTGACTTTC	CASSELKRGAASGANVLTF
TRBV7-2	TRBJ1-2	.	.	TGTGCCAGCAGCCGCACAGGCAACTATGGCTACACCTTC	CASSRTGNYGYTF
TRBV15	TRBJ2-3	.	TRBD2	TGTGCCACCGACCTAGCGGGGCCCGGGCACACAGATACGCAGTATTTT	CATDLAGPGHTDTQYF
TRBV7-9	TRBJ2-7	.	.	TGTGCCAGCAGCTTAGGGGGGGTGCAGGTTATCAGCGAGCAGTACTTC	CASSLGGVQVISEQYF
TRBV9	TRBJ2-3	.	.	TGTGCCAGCAGCCCCCGGACAGCCCAGTGGGATACGCAGTATTTT	CASSPRTAQWDTQYF
TRBV4-3	TRBJ2-7	.	TRBD1	TGCGCCAGCAGCCATAGAGACAGGGGTGGCGAGCAGTACTTC	CASSHRDRGGEQYF
TRBV7-2	TRBJ1-2	.	TRBD1	TGTGCCAGCAGCACTCGGACAGGGGATCACTATGGCTACACCTTC	CASSTRTGDHYGYTF
TRBV10-3	TRBJ2-1	.	TRBD2	TGTGCCATCAGTGGGGGCGGGGGGGACTACAATGAGCAGTTCTTC	CAISGGGGDYNEQFF
TRBV7-9	TRBJ2-3	.	TRBD2	TGTGCCAGCAGCCTCATCGGGGGGGGCCCTCGTAGCACAGATACGCAGTATTTT	CASSLIGGGPRSTDTQYF
TRBV7-2	TRBJ2-7	.	TRBD1	TGTGCCAGCAGCTTAGGAGGGGGCCCCTACGAGCAGTACTTC	CASSLGGGPYEQYF
TRBV27	TRBJ1-1	.	.	TGTGCCAGCAGTGAACGGGACAAAGAAGCTTTCTTT	CASSERDKEAFF
TRBV18	TRBJ2-5	.	TRBD1	TGTGCCAGCTCACCTGGACAGGGGACAGAGACCCAGTACTTC	CASSPGQGTETQYF
TRBV27	TRBJ1-2	.	.	TGTGCCAGCAGTTCTTTGAGCTCCTATGGCTACACCTTC	CASSSLSSYGYTF
TRBV10-3	TRBJ1-6	.	TRBD1	TGTGCCATCAGGGGACAGGGGCAAACCTATAATTCACCCCTCCACTTT	CAIRGQGQTYNSPLHF
TRBV11-3	TRBJ2-3	.	.	TGTGCCAGCAGCTTAGATCAGTTCCATACGCAGTATTTT	CASSLDQFHTQYF
TRBV7-4	TRBJ1-4	.	TRBD1	TGTGCCAGCAGCTCGGGAGACAGGGTCGAAAAACTGTTTTTT	CASSSGDRVEKLFF
TRBV7-8	TRBJ2-2	.	TRBD1	TGTGCCAGCAGCTTAGAGGGACAGCTCACCGGGGAGCTGTTTTTT	CASSLEGQLTGELFF
TRBV4-2	TRBJ1-1	.	TRBD1	TGTGCCAGCAGCCAAGATCAGACAGGGGTGAAAACTGAAGCTTTCTTT	CASSQDQTGVKTEAFF
TRBV7-9	TRBJ1-2	.	TRBD1	TGTGCCAGCAGCTTCCGCGAATTGGGACAGGGGGCGCAAGGTGGCTACACCTTC	CASSFRELGQGAQGGYTF
TRBV5-1	TRBJ2-7	.	TRBD1	TGCGCCAGCAGCTTGTATGGGACAGGGACCTACGAGCAGTACTTC	CASSLYGTGTYEQYF
TRBV7-8	TRBJ1-1	.	.	TGTGCCAGCAGCCCGGTGGCAGGGAACACTGAAGCTTTCTTT	CASSPVAGNTEAFF
TRBV6-6	TRBJ2-4	.	TRBD2	TGTGCCAGCAGCCCGACTAGCGGGGGCCCACCCGTTCAGTACTTC	CASSPTSGGPPVQYF
TRBV7-3	TRBJ2-2	.	.	TGTGCCAGCAGCTTAACGACAGCCGGGGAGCTGTTTTTT	CASSLTTAGELFF
TRBV5-1	TRBJ1-1	.	TRBD1	TGCGCCAGCAGCTGGGGTGGGACAGCGAACACTGAAGCTTTCTTT	CASSWGGTANTEAFF
TRBV5-6	TRBJ1-2	.	.	TGTGCCAGCAGCCCCGGGGCAGGGAGGTATGGCTACACCTTC	CASSPGAGRYGYTF
TRBV11-3	TRBJ2-2	once	TRBD2	TGTGCCAGCAGCTTTGGGGGGGTATGGAACACCGGGGAGCTGTTTTTT	CASSFGGVWNTGELFF
TRBV18	TRBJ1-1	.	TRBD1	TGTGCCAGCTCACCCGGACAGGGAGCGAACACTGAAGCTTTCTTT	CASSPGQGANTEAFF
TRBV4-3	TRBJ1-3	.	.	TGCGCCAGCAGCCAATCTCTGGCGGGGACTGGAAACACCATATATTTT	CASSQSLAGTGNTIYF
TRBV7-3	TRBJ2-2	.	.	TGTGCCAGCAGCTTAAGGGGAGGAACCGGGGAGCTGTTTTTT	CASSLRGGTGELFF
TRBV2	TRBJ2-5	.	.	TGTGCCAGCAGTGAAACGAGGGGGACTAAAGAGACCCAGTACTTC	CASSETRGTKETQYF
TRBV7-9	TRBJ1-2	.	.	TGTGCCAGCCGTTCCAGCGACAGTTCCTTCTATGGCTACACCTTC	CASRSSDSSFYGYTF
TRBV7-9	TRBJ2-7	.	TRBD2	TGTGCCAGCAGCCCCCTAGCGGGGGGACCCAACGAGCAGTACTTC	CASSPLAGGPNEQYF
TRBV6-5	TRBJ1-1	.	TRBD1	TGTGCCAGCAGGCCGACAGGGCGAACTGAAGCTTTCTTT	CASRPTGRTEAFF
TRBV27	TRBJ1-3	.	.	TGTGCCAGCAGCCCTATTTCGGGTTCTTCGGGAGGAAACACCATATATTTT	CASSPISGSSGGNTIYF
TRBV23-1	TRBJ2-5	.	.	TGCGCCAGCAGTCAATCGTTCGGGGGAGATACAGAGACCCAGTACTTC	CASSQSFGGDTETQYF
TRBV6-4	TRBJ1-1	.	.	TGTGCCAGCAGTGACACTAACAAGAACACTGAAGCTTTCTTT	CASSDTNKNTEAFF
TRBV30	TRBJ1-3	few	TRBD1	TGTGCCTTACAGGGGGCAGACACCATATATTTT	CALQGADTIYF
TRBV5-4	TRBJ2-3	.	.	TGTGCCAGCAGCTTGTACGGGGGCACAGATACGCAGTATTTT	CASSLYGGTDTQYF
TRBV12-5	TRBJ2-1	once	.	TGTGCTAGTGGCTTGCAGGGAAGCTCCTACAATGAGCAGTTCTTC	CASGLQGSSYNEQFF
TRBV7-2	TRBJ1-2	.	TRBD1	TGTGCCAGCAGCTTTTCGGACAGGCGGCCGGGGTATGGCTACACCTTC	CASSFSDRRPGYGYTF
TRBV28	TRBJ1-6	once	TRBD1	TGTGCCAGCAGCCCTGAGGGGGCTGTTAATTCACCCCTCCACTTT	CASSPEGAVNSPLHF
TRBV5-1	TRBJ2-7	.	TRBD1	TGCGCCAGCAGCTCCCAGGGGGCGATCTACGAGCAGTACTTC	CASSSQGAIYEQYF
TRBV9	TRBJ2-1	.	TRBD1	TGTGCCAGCAGCGTAGTGGGACAGGGTATGGATGAGCAGTTCTTC	CASSVVGQGMDEQFF
TRBV11-2	TRBJ1-6	.	.	TGTGCCAGCAGCCCCTTTCGTTCACCCCTCCACTTT	CASSPFRSPLHF
TRBV12-5	TRBJ1-3	.	.	TGTGCTAGTGGTCACGACCCCAGGGTTTCTGGAAACACCATATATTTT	CASGHDPRVSGNTIYF
TRBV7-9	TRBJ1-5	few	.	TGTGCCAGCAGCTTGGGGGGACAGCCCCAGCATTTT	CASSLGGQPQHF
TRBV7-6	TRBJ1-4	once	TRBD1	TGTGCCAGCAGCTTAGCAGGGACAGGGAATGAAAAACTGTTTTTT	CASSLAGTGNEKLFF
TRBV18	TRBJ1-5	few	.	TGTGCCAGCTCAGGGGGGGACTATCAGCCCCAGCATTTT	CASSGGDYQPQHF
TRBV19	TRBJ1-5	.	TRBD1	TGTGCCAGTAGTGCGAGGGACAGGTGGAATCAGCCCCAGCATTTT	CASSARDRWNQPQHF
TRBV27	TRBJ1-5	.	TRBD1	TGTGCCAGCAGTTCCTCCGGGACAGGGGAGGTAGCGCCCCAGCATTTT	CASSSSGTGEVAPQHF
TRBV20-1	TRBJ1-2	.	TRBD1	TGCAGTGCTGGGACAGATGCCGGCTACACCTTC	CSAGTDAGYTF
TRBV7-8	TRBJ1-1	.	TRBD1	TGTGCCAGCAGCCGACAGGGCGGGGTGTACACTGAAGCTTTCTTT	CASSRQGGVYTEAFF